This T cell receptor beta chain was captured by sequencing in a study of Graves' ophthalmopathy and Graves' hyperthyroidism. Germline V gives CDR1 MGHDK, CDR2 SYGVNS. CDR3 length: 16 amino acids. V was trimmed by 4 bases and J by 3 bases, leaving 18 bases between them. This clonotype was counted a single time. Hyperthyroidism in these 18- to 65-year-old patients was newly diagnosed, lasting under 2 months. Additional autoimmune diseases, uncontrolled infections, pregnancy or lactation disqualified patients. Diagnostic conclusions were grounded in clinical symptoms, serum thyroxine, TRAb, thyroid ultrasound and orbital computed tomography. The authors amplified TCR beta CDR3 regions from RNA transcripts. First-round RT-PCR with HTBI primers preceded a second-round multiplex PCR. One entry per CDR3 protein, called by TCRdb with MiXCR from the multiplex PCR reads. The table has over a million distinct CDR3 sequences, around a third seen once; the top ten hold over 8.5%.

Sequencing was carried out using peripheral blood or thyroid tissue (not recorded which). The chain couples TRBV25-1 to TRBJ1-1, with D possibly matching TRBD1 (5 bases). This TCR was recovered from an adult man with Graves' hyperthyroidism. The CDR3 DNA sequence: TGTGCCAGCAGTGCTAGGACAAAACTAAGGGACACTGAAGCTTTCTTT. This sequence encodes CASSARTKLRDTEAFF.